This TCR beta chain was identified during a study of regulatory T cells in long-lasting Graves disease. General study findings and limits: Patients whose Graves' disease persisted exhibited lower TCR diversity than those newly diagnosed.

Time point of the sample: newly diagnosed GD, antithyroid drugs for less than 3 months. The TCR library was made from RNA extracted from PBMCs. Diagnoses of Graves' disease were made by American Thyroid Association guidelines. As for this clonotype: Antigen specificity is unknown.

Researchers made TCR beta libraries by using iRepertoire HTBI primers and running Arm-PCR on CDR3 regions. MiXCR was run by TCRdb on the multiplex PCR reads, yielding one entry per CDR3 protein. This sample has approximately 300,000 distinct CDR3 sequences, with over 15% found just once. There are 16 residues in the CDR3. V lost 0 bases to trimming and J lost 3 bases; unmatched junction nucleotides: 4. Germline V gene lookup returns CDR1 SGDLS and CDR2 YYNGEE. The chain joins TRBV9 to TRBJ2-1, with 9 bases that match TRBD2. The receptor's source is a female donor with Graves disease. Sample: peripheral blood mononuclear cells (PBMCs), taken at new diagnosis, from a patient treated with antithyroid drugs. The CDR3 is CASSVVNSGSYNEQFF. CDR3 DNA sequence: TGTGCCAGCAGCGTAGTGAATAGCGGGAGCTACAATGAGCAGTTCTTC.